This TCR beta chain was obtained from a study of blood T cells in healthy people across ages. Isolation of PBMCs gave at least 6.5 million cells per sample. Samples each yielded at least 6 micrograms of total RNA. Regarding this clonotype: Its target is unknown.

CDR3 size: 12 residues. CDR1 is MRHNA, CDR2 SNTAGT, per germline. V shed 6 bases and J shed 6 bases, with 8 bases lying between them. Combining a sample-barcoded 5' primer with a J-beta primer mix, a second PCR ran for about 6 to 11 cycles. One entry per CDR3 protein, called by TCRdb with MiXCR from the 5' RACE reads. The table has some 1,800,000 distinct CDR3 sequences, around 42% seen once. Study-level points and caveats: Possibly confounding the expanded clonotype changes was the fact that donor CMV status was unknown. A roughly linear fall in TCR beta diversity per million T cells was seen with increasing age.

The chain employs TRBV6-4 and TRBJ2-2, with TRBD1 as a possible D gene (6 bases). The sample taken for sequencing was blood. The receptor's source is a human donor in good health. The CDR3 sequence: CASRGAPGELFF. DNA for the CDR3: TGTGCCAGCAGGGGGGCCCCCGGGGAGCTGTTTTTT.